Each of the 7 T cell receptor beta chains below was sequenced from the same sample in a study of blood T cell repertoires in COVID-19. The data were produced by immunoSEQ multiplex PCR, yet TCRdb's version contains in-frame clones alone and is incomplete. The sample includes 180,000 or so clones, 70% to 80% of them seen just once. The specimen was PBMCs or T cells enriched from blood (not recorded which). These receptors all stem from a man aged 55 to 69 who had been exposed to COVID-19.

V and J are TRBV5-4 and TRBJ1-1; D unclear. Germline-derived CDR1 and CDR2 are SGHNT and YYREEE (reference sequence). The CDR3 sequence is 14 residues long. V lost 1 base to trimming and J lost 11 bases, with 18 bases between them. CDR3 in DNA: TGTGCCAGCAGCTTGAGTGGCAGTGCGGCGGAGGCTTTCTTT. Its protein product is CASSLSGSAAEAFF.

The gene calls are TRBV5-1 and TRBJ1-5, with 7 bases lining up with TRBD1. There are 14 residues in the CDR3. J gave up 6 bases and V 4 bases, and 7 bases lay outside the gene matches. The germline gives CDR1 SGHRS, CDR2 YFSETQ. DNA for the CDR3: TGCGCCAGCAGCCCACAGGGGCCGACTCAGCCCCAGCATTTT. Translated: CASSPQGPTQPQHF. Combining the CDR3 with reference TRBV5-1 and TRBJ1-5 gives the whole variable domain KAGVTQTPRYLIKTRGQQVTLSCSPISGHRSVSWYQQTPGQGLQFLFEYFSETQRNKGNFPGRFSGRQFSNSRSEMNVSTLELGDSALYLCASSPQGPTQPQHFGDGTRLSIL.

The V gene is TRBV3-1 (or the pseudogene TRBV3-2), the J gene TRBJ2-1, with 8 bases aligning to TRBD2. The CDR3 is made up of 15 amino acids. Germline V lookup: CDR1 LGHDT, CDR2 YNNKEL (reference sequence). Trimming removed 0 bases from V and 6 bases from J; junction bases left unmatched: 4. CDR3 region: CASSQDGTRGNEQFF. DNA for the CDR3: TGTGCCAGCAGCCAAGATGGGACTAGGGGCAATGAGCAGTTCTTC.

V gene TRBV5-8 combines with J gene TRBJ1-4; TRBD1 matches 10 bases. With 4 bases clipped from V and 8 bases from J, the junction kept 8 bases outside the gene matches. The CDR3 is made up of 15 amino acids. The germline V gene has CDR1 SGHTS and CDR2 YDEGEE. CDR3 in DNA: TGTGCCAGCAGCCGATACGGACAGGGGGGGGAAAAACTGTTTTTT. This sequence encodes CASSRYGQGGEKLFF.

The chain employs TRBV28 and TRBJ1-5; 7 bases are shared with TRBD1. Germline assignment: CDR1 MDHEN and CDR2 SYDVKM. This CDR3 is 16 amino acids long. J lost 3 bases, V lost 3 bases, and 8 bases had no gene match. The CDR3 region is CASSFEGRGNNQPQHF. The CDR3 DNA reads TGTGCCAGCAGTTTCGAAGGCAGGGGGAACAATCAGCCCCAGCATTTT.

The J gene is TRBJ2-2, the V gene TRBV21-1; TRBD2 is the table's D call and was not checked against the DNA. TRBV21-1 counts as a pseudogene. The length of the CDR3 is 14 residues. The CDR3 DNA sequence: TGTGCCAGCAGCAAAGAGGAGGACACCGGGGAGCTGTTTTTT. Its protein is CASSKEEDTGELFF.

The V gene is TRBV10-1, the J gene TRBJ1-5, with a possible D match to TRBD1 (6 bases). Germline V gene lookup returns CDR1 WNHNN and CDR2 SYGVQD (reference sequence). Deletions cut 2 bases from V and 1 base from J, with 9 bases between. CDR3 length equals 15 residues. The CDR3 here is CASSERGGSNQPQHF. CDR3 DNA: TGCGCCAGCAGTGAGAGGGGGGGCAGCAATCAGCCCCAGCATTTT.